One TCR beta chain is described in this entry. The specificity of this receptor is unknown. No quality values exist for individual bases; no much larger clone is one base distant. The treatment or condition label here, explained by the study, means: in vitro stimulation with specific CMV peptide epitopes to enrich CMV-specific T cells. The germline V gene yields MGHDK for CDR1 and SYGVNS for CDR2. The junction carries 17 bases between V and J, which are trimmed by 3 bases and 1 base respectively. The CDR3 covers 17 residues, taking in both the cysteine and the phenylalanine. CDR3 DNA only is kept here, 51 bases in frame from base 1. These data are taken from a study of T cell repertoires in cytomegalovirus infection (dated by TCRdb to the late 2010s). Study-level background: Recently identified HLA-C-restricted CMV epitopes, whose presentation resists viral immunomodulation, were targeted by peptide stimulations together with well-studied HLA-B-restricted epitopes. Because public TCR beta signatures pointed to carriage of CMV infection together with the matching HLA type, the HLA type of each donor mattered for the analysis. What the research found in general, with its limitations: The ex vivo response was dominated by HLA-C-restricted CMV-specific TCR beta clonotypes, and the single most frequent clonotype in two of eight donors was supplied by these HLA-C-restricted clonotypes. In both this cohort and an independent cohort of some 370 donors, the cumulative frequency of public TCR beta family members distinguished carriers of CMV infection plus the relevant HLA type.

The sequencer was an Illumina HiSeq 1500. Using fastp trimming at Q25 and MiXCR clonotype assembly, TCRdb reanalyzed the public sequencing data and kept in-frame beta chains. CDR3 protein duplicates are merged, each entry listing the most common genes and DNA. The sample table shows about a million distinct CDR3 sequences, and around 32% are seen once. Around 15% of the sample is in the top ten clones. The source is a human donor in good health (CMV status not recorded). Some clones in this sample may be carry-over from other donors' samples. The chain was built from TRBV25-1 and TRBJ2-3, with the D gene not confidently named. This material consisted of cultured CD8+ T cells from PBMCs, taken from culture after CMV antigen stimulation. The CDR3 corresponds to CASSDRPTNEGTDTQYF. The DNA sequence is TGTGCCAGCAGTGACAGACCAACGAACGAAGGCACAGATACGCAGTATTTT.